This T cell receptor (beta chain) originates from a study of early T cells in non-severe SARS-CoV-2 infection. Overall study: Whole-blood bulk RNA, unsorted, was sequenced, and chains were unpaired. Whole-study findings and limits: Clonotype matching in VDJdb favored anti-spike CD8 responses and did not capture private and CD4 specificities.

Researchers attached unique molecular identifiers to individual cDNA molecules. In TCRdb, the 5' RACE reads were re-called with MiXCR into one record per CDR3 protein. This sample has around 50,000 distinct CDR3 sequences, with about 9.1% found just once. This clonotype was observed at least ten times. Its specificity is unknown. Per the germline V gene, CDR1 is SNHLY and CDR2 is FYNNEI. CDR3 size: 16 residues. Between the trimmed V and J ends, which lost 4 bases and 5 bases, there was a span of 18 bases. Sequenced sample: whole blood. This chain connects TRBV2 to TRBJ2-1, with a possible D match to TRBD1 (6 bases). The source is an adult who was a healthcare worker with PCR-confirmed SARS-CoV-2 infection or an uninfected control (not recorded which). The CDR3 DNA reads as TGTGCCAGCAGTGTAAATTCTAGGACAGTTAACAATGAGCAGTTCTTC. Amino acids: CASSVNSRTVNNEQFF.